This T cell receptor beta chain was sequenced for a study of T cell responses to AZD1222 COVID-19 vaccine. Findings and limits, study-wide: Dominant at 160-218 and 743-854, vaccine-associated CD4 TCRs also spanned spike. Repertoires were collected only later (after the peak T cell response had occurred). A mostly white British donor set with more females was recruited, and clonal diversity was possibly underestimated.

TCRdb keeps only in-frame clones here, not all; method: immunoSEQ multiplex PCR. The table shows about 150,000 clones, with roughly 90% occurring only once. Points on this clone: Antigen: not known.

The germline V gene encodes CDR1 SGDLS and CDR2 YYNGEE. Between the trimmed V and J ends, which lost 1 base and 6 bases, there was a span of 13 bases. CDR3 length: 15 residues. The sequences come from peripheral blood, collected on day 0 of AZD1222 vaccination. This sequence was found in an adult in good health. The chain has TRBV9 and TRBJ2-2, with a tentative D call TRBD1 (5 bases). The CDR3 DNA reads TGTGCCAGCAGCGTATCCGCAGGGAAGGCCGGGGAGCTGTTTTTT. Protein sequence: CASSVSAGKAGELFF.